Described below is a single T cell receptor beta chain sequence and its context. The entry originates in a study of tumor-infiltrating lymphocytes in primary liver carcinoma. Priming with a constant-region primer yielded TCR beta cDNA from 450 to 550 ng total RNA. Slightly modified ARM-PCR with three nested multiplex PCR rounds yielded TCR beta libraries. In the first two PCR rounds, TRBV1-TRBV30 forward primers were paired with a C-beta reverse primer, and each round lasted roughly 10 cycles. TCRdb itself ran the multiplex PCR reads through MiXCR, one entry per CDR3 protein. This table has 50,000 to 70,000 distinct CDR3 sequences, less than 75% appearing once. The V end was cut by 7 bases, the J end by 7 bases, with 18 bases between. Germline CDR1 SGHDT, CDR2 YYEEEE. This CDR3 has 13 residues. Unsorted bulk tissue, roughly 20-34 mg of it, served as the source for co-extraction of RNA and DNA.

The chain uses TRBV5-6 and TRBJ2-7; possibly TRBD2 for D (7 bases). The clonotype originates from a man aged 40-49 years with primary liver carcinoma and hepatitis B virus infection. Sequences were obtained from liver tumor tissue from sampling region 2. Subset reported: tumor region T2, inferior pole. The CDR3 is CASGAGASWEQYF. In DNA, the CDR3 is TGTGCCAGCGGCGCGGGGGCTAGCTGGGAGCAGTACTTC.